These 3 T cell receptor beta chains share one sample of origin, sequenced in a study of cytotoxic CD8 clonotypes in ibrutinib-treated CLL. Method: immunoSEQ multiplex PCR; TCRdb's copy keeps in-frame clones and lacks some. The sample carries over 120,000 clones, around 80% recorded once. The sequenced sample was PBMCs, obtained after 12 months of ibrutinib treatment. The source is a human donor with chronic lymphocytic leukemia.

This sequence joins TRBV30 and TRBJ1-4; 9 bases are shared with TRBD1. V shed 5 bases, J shed 8 bases, and the junction held 6 bases outside the gene matches. Germline V gene data show CDR1 as GTSNPN and CDR2 as SVGIG (reference sequence). The CDR3 sequence is 13 residues long. This CDR3 is CAWHRGLREKLFF. In DNA form, the CDR3 reads TGTGCCTGGCACAGGGGGCTTCGGGAAAAACTGTTTTTT.

The J gene is TRBJ1-2, the V gene TRBV13; no clear D gene. The V gene lost 4 bases and the J gene lost 2 bases, with 14 bases spanning the gap. In germline, CDR1 is PRHDT, CDR2 FYEKMQ (reference sequence). The CDR3 is 15 residues long. The CDR3 loop reads CASSSIHGGNYGYTF. CDR3 nucleotides: TGTGCCAGCAGCTCCATCCATGGTGGAAACTATGGCTACACCTTC.

The chain carries TRBV7-9 and TRBJ1-4; TRBD1 agrees at 7 bases. The J segment lost 7 bases and the V segment lost 3 bases, leaving 5 bases of the junction unmatched. Germline CDR1 is SEHNR and CDR2 is FQNEAQ (reference sequence). There are 14 residues in the CDR3. The CDR3 region is CASSLGQSGEKLFF. The CDR3 DNA reads as TGTGCCAGCAGCTTGGGACAGAGCGGTGAAAAACTGTTTTTT.